Listed below are T cell receptor beta chains from one sample, sequenced in a study of yellow fever vaccine responses in identical twins. TCRdb independently ran MiXCR on the RT-PCR reads; one entry per CDR3 protein. The sample holds about 19,000 distinct CDR3 sequences, approximately 70% seen once. The sequenced sample was T cells from blood (PBMCs), unsorted or a sorted subset (not recorded which), obtained before or after yellow fever vaccination (not recorded which). The receptors originated from a young woman who received the yellow fever vaccine. The CDR3 runs from the conserved cysteine through the conserved F or W. D genes are given only for firm matches. Some rows mark clone size as missing; the rest say once, few, many or name a class of expanded clone.

cdr3_length	clone_size	v_call	j_call	d_call	cdr3_nt	cdr3_aa
16	once	TRBV13	TRBJ2-1	TRBD2	TGTGCCAGCAGCCATATTAGCGGGGGCTCCTACAATGAGCAGTTCTTC	CASSHISGGSYNEQFF
15	.	TRBV29-1	TRBJ2-7	TRBD2	TGCAGCGTCGCCCCACTAGCGGGAGGGACCTACGAGCAGTACTTC	CSVAPLAGGTYEQYF
14	.	TRBV12-3/TRBV12-4	TRBJ1-4	.	TGTGCCAACAGTGTAATGGGGATTAATGAAAAACTGTTTTTT	CANSVMGINEKLFF
15	.	TRBV2	TRBJ2-3	.	TGTGCCAGCAAATTTCGTCAGGGGAGCACAGATACGCAGTATTTT	CASKFRQGSTDTQYF
16	few	TRBV10-3	TRBJ1-5	.	TGTGCCATCAGTGAGTCCAGGGGAAGGAGCAATCAGCCCCAGCATTTT	CAISESRGRSNQPQHF
15	.	TRBV15	TRBJ2-5	.	TGTGCCACCAGCAGAGTTGCCCGAACCCAAGAGACCCAGTACTTC	CATSRVARTQETQYF
12	.	TRBV7-9	TRBJ2-3	.	TGTGCCAGCAGCCCAGCTCCGGATACGCAGTATTTT	CASSPAPDTQYF
13	once	TRBV18	TRBJ1-2	.	TGTGCCAGCTCACCAGCCCTAAACTATGGCTACACCTTC	CASSPALNYGYTF
15	.	TRBV29-1	TRBJ2-1	TRBD1	TGCAGCGTGGATCCCGGGGACAGATTGTACAATGAGCAGTTCTTC	CSVDPGDRLYNEQFF
12	.	TRBV7-2	TRBJ1-1	.	TGTGCCAGCAGACTCTCCGGGGCTGAAGCTTTCTTT	CASRLSGAEAFF
15	.	TRBV11-2	TRBJ2-1	.	TGTGCCAGCAGCTTAGAGGCAGGGGGAGGCAATGAGCAGTTCTTC	CASSLEAGGGNEQFF
15	.	TRBV9	TRBJ2-7	.	TGTGCCAGCAGCGTAGGAGGACAGTTCGGGTACGAGCAGTACTTC	CASSVGGQFGYEQYF
14	once	TRBV5-1	TRBJ1-1	TRBD1	TGCGCCAGCAGATCGGACAGGATGAACACTGAAGCTTTCTTT	CASRSDRMNTEAFF
12	.	TRBV2	TRBJ2-7	.	TGTGCCAGCTTGGCAGTGTCCTACGAGCAGTACTTC	CASLAVSYEQYF
11	once	TRBV2	TRBJ2-1	.	TGTGCCAGCAGTGACAGGAATGAGCAGTTCTTC	CASSDRNEQFF
15	.	TRBV7-8	TRBJ2-7	.	TGTGCCAGCAGCTTCGCGAGGGCCAGGGGCTACGAGCAGTACTTC	CASSFARARGYEQYF
16	.	TRBV20-1	TRBJ2-3	.	TGCAGTGCTAGAGATCAGTCTCGGACTACAACAGATACGCAGTATTTT	CSARDQSRTTTDTQYF
13	.	TRBV3-1	TRBJ1-1	.	TGTGCCAGCAGCCAACGGGGTCGGACTGAAGCTTTCTTT	CASSQRGRTEAFF
14	.	TRBV7-6	TRBJ2-3	TRBD2	TGTGCCACCCAGCGGGGGCCAAGCACAGATACGCAGTATTTT	CATQRGPSTDTQYF
16	once	TRBV15	TRBJ2-7	.	TGTGCCACCAGCAGAGATCGCCATATGCCGGCCTACGAGCAGTACTTC	CATSRDRHMPAYEQYF
15	few	TRBV4-2	TRBJ2-3	.	TGTGCCAGCAGCCAAGAACCCAGGGGAGGAGATACGCAGTATTTT	CASSQEPRGGDTQYF
16	few	TRBV6-4	TRBJ2-7	.	TGTGCCAGCAGTGACTCTCGGACACATCGGACCTACGAGCAGTACTTC	CASSDSRTHRTYEQYF
14	.	TRBV13	TRBJ1-5	.	TGTGCCAGCAGCTCGCGGGGGGGTAATCAGCCCCAGCATTTT	CASSSRGGNQPQHF
16	once	TRBV13	TRBJ2-5	TRBD2	TGTGCCAGCAGCTTATGGGGTAGGACTAGCCGTGAGACCCAGTACTTC	CASSLWGRTSRETQYF
13	.	TRBV10-3	TRBJ2-7	TRBD1	TGTGCCATCACCCGGGACAGTCACTACGAGCAGTACTTC	CAITRDSHYEQYF
14	few	TRBV18	TRBJ2-5	TRBD2	TGTGCCAGCTCACCAAGTGGGACTAAAGAGACCCAGTACTTC	CASSPSGTKETQYF
12	.	TRBV18	TRBJ2-7	.	TGTGCCAGCTCGGGGGACGCCTACGAGCAGTACTTC	CASSGDAYEQYF
16	few	TRBV4-1	TRBJ2-3	.	TGCGCCAGCAGCCAAGAGGTATCCATAGACACAGATACGCAGTATTTT	CASSQEVSIDTDTQYF
13	few	TRBV10-3	TRBJ1-2	.	TGTGCCATCAGTGCTCAGGGGAACTATGGCTACACCTTC	CAISAQGNYGYTF
18	.	TRBV18	TRBJ2-5	.	TGTGCCAGCTCACAGGGACACCTCCGGGACGACAATCAAGAGACCCAGTACTTC	CASSQGHLRDDNQETQYF
13	.	TRBV12-3/TRBV12-4	TRBJ1-1	.	TGTGCCAGCAGTTTAGGGTCGAACACTGAAGCTTTCTTT	CASSLGSNTEAFF
14	.	TRBV2	TRBJ2-1	.	TGTGCCAGCAGTGACCGGGTAACTAGCTGGGAGCAGTTCTTC	CASSDRVTSWEQFF
15	.	TRBV6-4	TRBJ1-1	.	TGTGCCAGCAGTGAGAATCCAGCCGGGGGCACTGAAGCTTTCTTT	CASSENPAGGTEAFF
16	.	TRBV14	TRBJ1-3	TRBD1	TGTGCCAGCAGCCAAGCACCGACAGGGTCAGGAAACACCATATATTTT	CASSQAPTGSGNTIYF
15	once	TRBV23-1	TRBJ2-3	TRBD2	TGCGCCAGCAGTCATTGCGGGGGGACCACAGATACGCAGTATTTT	CASSHCGGTTDTQYF
15	.	TRBV7-3	TRBJ2-1	TRBD2	TGTGCCAGCAGCTTGATTAGCGGGTCGAACAATGAGCAGTTCTTC	CASSLISGSNNEQFF
16	.	TRBV10-3	TRBJ1-2	.	TGTGCCATCAATTGGGGCGGGGTCAGCTCCGCTTATGGCTACACCTTC	CAINWGGVSSAYGYTF
12	.	TRBV12-3/TRBV12-4	TRBJ2-3	.	TGTGCCAGCAGTTTGGGTACAGATACGCAGTATTTT	CASSLGTDTQYF
14	.	TRBV4-1	TRBJ2-1	.	TGCGCCAGCAGCCAAGGACCGTTCTACAATGAGCAGTTCTTC	CASSQGPFYNEQFF
15	.	TRBV11-1	TRBJ2-5	TRBD1	TGTGCCAGCAGCTCCCACACAGGGGGCGGGGAGACCCAGTACTTC	CASSSHTGGGETQYF
16	few	TRBV7-9	TRBJ1-5	TRBD1	TGTGCCAGCCCCACCGGGGACAGGGGGCTTGGACAGCCCCAGCATTTT	CASPTGDRGLGQPQHF
15	few	TRBV4-1	TRBJ1-1	.	TGCGCCAGCAGCCAAAAATGGGGGGGTGAAACTGAAGCTTTCTTT	CASSQKWGGETEAFF
15	.	TRBV19	TRBJ2-3	.	TGTGCCAGTAATCCGCGGTGGCAGGGGACAGATACGCAGTATTTT	CASNPRWQGTDTQYF
14	.	TRBV2	TRBJ2-3	.	TGTGCCAGCAGTGTTGCGGCCTACACAGATACGCAGTATTTT	CASSVAAYTDTQYF
17	.	TRBV4-1	TRBJ2-7	.	TGCGCCAGCAGCCTCAATAACGGGGCCGACGTAAACTACGAGCAGTACTTC	CASSLNNGADVNYEQYF
13	.	TRBV18	TRBJ1-1	.	TGTGCCAGCTCACCACTAAAGAGGGATGAAGCTTTCTTT	CASSPLKRDEAFF
12	.	TRBV7-9	TRBJ2-1	.	TGTGCCAGCAGCCCCAAAGCGAATGAGCAGTTCTTC	CASSPKANEQFF
17	once	TRBV12-3/TRBV12-4	TRBJ2-1	.	TGTGCCAGCAGACAATACCGACTAGATGGGGTTTACAATGAGCAGTTCTTC	CASRQYRLDGVYNEQFF
14	.	TRBV18	TRBJ2-1	TRBD2	TGTGCCAGCTCACTAGCGGGGAGATACAATGAGCAGTTCTTC	CASSLAGRYNEQFF
14	.	TRBV20-1	TRBJ2-2	.	TGCAGTGCCCCCAGGACTCCGAACACCGGGGAGCTGTTTTTT	CSAPRTPNTGELFF
13	few	TRBV7-2	TRBJ1-1	.	TGTGCCAGCATCTTGGGGGAAAGGAGTGAAGCTTTCTTT	CASILGERSEAFF
16	.	TRBV4-2	TRBJ1-2	.	TGTGCCAGCACCCCGGGCAGGGCTATCATCGGCTATGGCTACACCTTC	CASTPGRAIIGYGYTF
14	once	TRBV29-1	TRBJ2-2	TRBD1	TGCAGCGTAGAGGGACAGGAGAACACCGGGGAGCTGTTTTTT	CSVEGQENTGELFF
14	.	TRBV14	TRBJ2-1	.	TGTGCCAGCAGCCAAGATCGGTTTCTACTTGAGCAGTTCTTC	CASSQDRFLLEQFF
14	.	TRBV4-1	TRBJ2-4	.	TGCGCCAGCAGCGCCCGGAGGGTAGTGGACATTCAGTACTTC	CASSARRVVDIQYF
15	.	TRBV20-1	TRBJ1-6	TRBD1	TGCAGTGCTAGGGACAGGGACTCCTATAATTCACCCCTCCACTTT	CSARDRDSYNSPLHF
17	.	TRBV28	TRBJ2-7	.	TGTGCCAGCAGTTTACGCCTCGTGGTTGCGGGGTCCTACGAGCAGTACTTC	CASSLRLVVAGSYEQYF